Below are 7 T cell receptor beta chains sequenced from a single sample in a study of PD-1 blockade in classical Hodgkin lymphoma. Documented time point: cycle 4 day 1 (C4D1), after 5 to 7 weeks of nivolumab. Every patient relapsed after autologous stem cell transplantation, and brentuximab vedotin exposure varied. TCRdb's table, derived via immunoSEQ multiplex PCR, lists solely in-frame clones and lacks some. Seen here are approximately 84,000 clones, around 80% observed once, and the top ten hold about 18%. Material: peripheral blood mononuclear cells (PBMCs), obtained before the fourth cycle of nivolumab. Source of these receptors: a human donor with classical Hodgkin lymphoma.

This clone was recorded only once. The chain couples TRBV5-1 to TRBJ2-1; D is perhaps TRBD2 (6 bases). The V and J ends lost 4 bases and 10 bases respectively, with 15 bases between them. There are 13 residues in the CDR3. Germline V gene sequence: CDR1 SGHRS, CDR2 YFSETQ. CDR3 loop: CASSRGMAGEQFF. Written as DNA, the CDR3 is TGCGCCAGCAGCCGCGGGATGGCCGGGGAGCAGTTCTTC. Full variable domain (rest looked up from reference TRBV5-1 and TRBJ2-1): KAGVTQTPRYLIKTRGQQVTLSCSPISGHRSVSWYQQTPGQGLQFLFEYFSETQRNKGNFPGRFSGRQFSNSRSEMNVSTLELGDSALYLCASSRGMAGEQFFGPGTRLTVL.

This clone has ten or more counts. The chain has TRBV10-3 and TRBJ2-7; D is perhaps TRBD1 (5 bases). The CDR3 consists of 13 residues. The germline gives CDR1 ENHRY, CDR2 SYGVKD. With 7 bases removed from V and 2 bases from J, the gap between germline ends came to 12 bases. Here the CDR3 DNA reads TGTGCCATCATTAACAGGAGCACCTACGAGCAGTACTTC. It codes for CAIINRSTYEQYF.

Details on this clone: The junction departs from germline at one end; a sequencing error may be responsible. This chain joins TRBV7-2 and TRBJ1-2; 10 positions agree with TRBD1. The CDR3 length is 14 residues. CDR1 is SGHTA and CDR2 is FQGNSA in the germline V gene. CDR3 in amino acids: CASSTMTGGYDYTF. Here the CDR3 DNA reads TGTGCCAGCAGCACGATGACAGGGGGCTATGACTACACCTTC.

V and J are TRBV2 and TRBJ2-1; possible D gene TRBD2, 6 bases. The V and J ends lost 3 bases and 13 bases respectively, with 10 bases between them. Looked up from germline, CDR1 is SNHLY and CDR2 is FYNNEI. The length of the CDR3 is 11 residues. This CDR3 is CASSDAGIQFF. Written as DNA, the CDR3 is TGTGCCAGCAGTGATGCGGGGATACAGTTCTTC.

The rearrangement links TRBV19 to TRBJ1-3, with D perhaps TRBD1 (5 bases). Per the germline V gene, CDR1 is LNHDA and CDR2 is SQIVND (reference sequence). V lost 2 bases and J 3 bases, leaving 8 bases between the germline ends. The CDR3 sequence is 14 residues long. The CDR3 spells CASSIQGRGNTIYF. In DNA form, the CDR3 reads TGTGCCAGTAGTATACAGGGCCGTGGAAACACCATATATTTT.

This chain joins TRBV5-1 and TRBJ2-1; TRBD1 agrees at 10 bases. This CDR3 has 14 residues. CDR1 is SGHRS, CDR2 YFSETQ, per germline. V lost 5 bases and J lost 7; bases outside the gene matches: 6. The CDR3 DNA reads TGCGCCAGCAGGGGGACAGGGGTGGGTAATGAGCAGTTCTTC. It translates to CASRGTGVGNEQFF.

V gene TRBV5-1 combines with J gene TRBJ1-3; 10 bases line up with TRBD1. Germline trimming cut 4 bases from V and 0 bases from J; bases unmatched to any gene: 4. This CDR3 is built from 16 residues. CDR1 and CDR2 (germline): SGHRS, YFSETQ. In DNA, the CDR3 is TGCGCCAGCAGCCGGACAGGGGGATTCTCTGGAAACACCATATATTTT. Its translation is CASSRTGGFSGNTIYF.